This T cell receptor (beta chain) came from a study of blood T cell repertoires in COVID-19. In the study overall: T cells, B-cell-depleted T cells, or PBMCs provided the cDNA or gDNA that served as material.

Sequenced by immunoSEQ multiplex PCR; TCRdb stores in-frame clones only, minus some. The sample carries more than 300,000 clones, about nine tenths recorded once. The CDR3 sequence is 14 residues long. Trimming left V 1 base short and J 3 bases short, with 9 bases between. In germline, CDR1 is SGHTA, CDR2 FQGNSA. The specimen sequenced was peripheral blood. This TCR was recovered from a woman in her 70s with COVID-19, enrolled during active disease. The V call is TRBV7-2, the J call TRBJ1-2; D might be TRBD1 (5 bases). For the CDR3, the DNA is TGTGCCAGCAGCTTAGGGGGGGTAGACTATGGCTACACCTTC. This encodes CASSLGGVDYGYTF. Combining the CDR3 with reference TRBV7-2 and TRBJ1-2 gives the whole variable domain GAGVSQSPSNKVTEKGKDVELRCDPISGHTALYWYRQSLGQGLEFLIYFQGNSAPDKSGLPSDRFSAERTGGSVSTLTIQRTQQEDSAVYLCASSLGGVDYGYTFGSGTRLTVV.